This T cell receptor (beta chain) comes out of a study of blood T cell repertoires in COVID-19. A single count supports this clone. As handled by the study authors: Nucleated cell number was recorded as an estimate derived from reference gene primer amplification. Sequencing was performed with immunoSEQ multiplex PCR; in TCRdb, only in-frame clones are kept and a portion is missing. V and J calls and clone size are as listed in that table; D and trimming were resolved from the DNA. The sample includes 200,000 to 300,000 clones, roughly 80% seen only once; the top ten take approximately 10%. This CDR3 has 13 amino acids. Germline values: CDR1 KGHSH, CDR2 LQKENI. The ends were cut back, 2 bases at V and 3 bases at J, with 7 bases in the middle.

Material: peripheral blood. J is TRBJ1-2 and V is TRBV18, with D perhaps TRBD1 (5 bases). The sequence derives from a woman of 80 years or more with acute or convalescent COVID-19. The CDR3 DNA is TGTGCCAGCTCACCAGGGGGGGACTATGGCTACACCTTC. Encoded protein: CASSPGGDYGYTF.